The source of this TCR beta chain is a study of early T cells in non-severe SARS-CoV-2 infection. Study-level background: Sequencing of bulk RNA from unsorted whole blood was done, without chain pairing.

This clonotype was found many times. TCRdb used MiXCR to reprocess the 5' RACE reads, holding one entry per CDR3 protein. The profile shows 110,000 or so distinct CDR3 sequences, roughly an eighth of them singletons. V was pared by 7 bases and J by 6 bases, with 5 bases between. Germline loops: CDR1 SGHVS, CDR2 FNYEAQ. The CDR3 runs to 10 residues. This TCR was recovered from an adult who was a healthcare worker with PCR-confirmed SARS-CoV-2 infection or an uninfected control (not recorded which). The sequencing sample was made of whole blood. The chain joins TRBV7-6 to TRBJ2-3; D perhaps matches TRBD1 (5 bases). The CDR3 sequence: CASKGDTQYF. The CDR3 DNA is TGTGCCAGCAAGGGGGATACGCAGTATTTT.